This T cell receptor beta chain was sequenced in a study of blood T cell repertoires in COVID-19. Study-wide context: Samples came from the United States, Italy and Spain, spanning acute and convalescent COVID-19.

Original methodology: Counts of nucleated cells, estimated from reference gene primer amplification, were obtained. Assay: immunoSEQ multiplex PCR; the TCRdb copy retains only in-frame clones and omits some. V and J calls and clone size follow that table, whereas D and trimming were derived from the DNA. The data show roughly 110,000 clones, with around 85% seen just once and approximately 5.1% held by the top ten. There are 14 residues in the CDR3. Germline CDR1 and CDR2: SNHLY and FYNNEI. As for this clone: One end of the junction does not line up with germline, which may come from a read error.

Sequencing input: peripheral blood. This clonotype was sampled from a woman aged 55 to 70 with COVID-19, enrolled during active disease. The V and J genes are TRBV2 and TRBJ1-2, with D possibly TRBD1 on 6 matching bases. The CDR3, as DNA: TGTGCCAGCAGTGAAGCTTTGACGGACAGCTCCGGATTCTTC. This sequence encodes CASSEALTDSSGFF.